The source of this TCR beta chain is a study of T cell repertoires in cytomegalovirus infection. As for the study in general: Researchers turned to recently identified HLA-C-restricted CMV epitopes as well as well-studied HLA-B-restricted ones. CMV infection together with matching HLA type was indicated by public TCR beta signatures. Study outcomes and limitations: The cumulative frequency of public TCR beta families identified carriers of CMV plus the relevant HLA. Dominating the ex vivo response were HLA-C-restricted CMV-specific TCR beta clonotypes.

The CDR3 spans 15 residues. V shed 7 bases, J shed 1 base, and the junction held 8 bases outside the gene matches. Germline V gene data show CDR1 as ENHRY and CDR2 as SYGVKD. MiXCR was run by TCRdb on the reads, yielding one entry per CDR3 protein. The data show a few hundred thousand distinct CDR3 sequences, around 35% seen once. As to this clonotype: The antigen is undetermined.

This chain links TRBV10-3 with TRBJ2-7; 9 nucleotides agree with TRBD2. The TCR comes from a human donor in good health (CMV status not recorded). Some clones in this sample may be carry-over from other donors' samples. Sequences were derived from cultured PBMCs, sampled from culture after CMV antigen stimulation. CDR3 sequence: CAINDPGLASYEQYF. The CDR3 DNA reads TGTGCCATCAACGATCCGGGACTAGCATCCTACGAGCAGTACTTC.